Each of the 15 T cell receptor beta chains below was sequenced from the same sample in a study of response to subunit inactivated influenza vaccine. TCRdb re-analysed the RT-PCR reads in MiXCR, keeping a single row per CDR3 protein. Found here are about 620,000 distinct CDR3 sequences, over 9.5% of them singletons; the top ten hold about 10%. Sequencing was performed on PBMCs from blood, taken on the day of vaccination. The receptor set was obtained from a man aged 50 to 59 who received an inactivated influenza vaccine.

This clonotype has ten or more counts. The DNA for the CDR3 is TGTGCCAGCGGGAATCGGGGGACAGGGCTAATCAGCCTGGCCGTTAGCAATCAGCCCCAGCATTTT. This sequence encodes CASGNRGTGLISLAVSNQPQHF. This rearrangement joins TRBV6-5 to TRBJ1-5, with 9 bases matching TRBD1. Germline trimming cut 8 bases from V and 0 bases from J; bases unmatched to any gene: 26. Germline-derived CDR1 and CDR2 are MNHEY and SVGAGI. The CDR3 runs to 22 residues.

The CDR3 DNA follows: TGTGCCAGTGCCCTGGAGGCTCCCTACGAGCAGTACTTC. It is translated as CASALEAPYEQYF. This chain uses TRBV25-1 with TRBJ2-7, with D possibly matching TRBD2 (5 bases). Germline V gene data show CDR1 as MGHDK and CDR2 as SYGVNS. Trimming cost V 9 bases and J 2 bases, with 14 bases left between them. The CDR3 has 13 amino acids.

This clonotype was seen ten or more times. The V gene is TRBV29-1, the J gene TRBJ1-1; tentative D call: TRBD1 (5 bases). Germline loops: CDR1 SQVTM, CDR2 ANQGSEA. V lost 7 bases to trimming and J lost 0 bases, with 9 bases between them. The CDR3 is 12 amino acids. The CDR3 protein is CSAMTVNTEAFF. CDR3 nucleotides: TGCAGCGCAATGACAGTGAACACTGAAGCTTTCTTT.

This clonotype was found a few times. The J gene is TRBJ2-2, the V gene TRBV20-1; TRBD2 agrees at 10 bases. From germline, CDR1 is DFQATT and CDR2 SNEGSKA (reference sequence). The CDR3 is 18 residues long. V lost 3 bases and J lost 5; bases outside the gene matches: 15. CDR3 region: CSASFSGRSLALTGELFF. For the CDR3, the DNA is TGCAGTGCTAGCTTTAGCGGGAGGTCACTTGCCCTTACCGGGGAGCTGTTTTTT.

In DNA form, the CDR3 reads TGTGCCAGCAGCCCTAGGTCGTTCAGGGACGGGCATGAAGCTTTCTTT. Translated: CASSPRSFRDGHEAFF. The chain carries TRBV12-3 or TRBV12-4 and TRBJ1-1; maybe TRBD1 (5 bases). V dropped 6 bases and J dropped 7 bases, with 24 bases sitting between them. The CDR3 is 16 amino acids.

This clonotype was observed many times. This chain uses TRBV12-3 or TRBV12-4 with TRBJ1-1; D ambiguous. The CDR3 runs 13 residues. V lost 1 base, J lost 2 bases, and 5 bases lay in between. CDR3 DNA: TGTGCCAGCAGTTTAGGGCACAACACTGAAGCTTTCTTT. It codes for CASSLGHNTEAFF.

The chain uses TRBV19 and TRBJ2-4, with TRBD1 as a possible D gene (5 bases). V was trimmed by 5 bases and J by 1 base, leaving 9 bases between them. CDR1 and CDR2 from the germline V gene are LNHDA and SQIVND (reference sequence). The CDR3 totals 14 residues. The CDR3 loop reads CASSDSYAKNIQYF. CDR3 nucleotide sequence: TGTGCCAGTAGTGACAGTTATGCCAAAAACATTCAGTACTTC.

The CDR3 here is CASSLKGGSYEQYF. CDR3 coding DNA: TGTGCCAGCAGTTTGAAAGGGGGCTCCTACGAGCAGTACTTC. The genes are TRBV28 and TRBJ2-7; possible D gene TRBD1, 6 bases. CDR1 is MDHEN and CDR2 is SYDVKM in the germline V gene. V dropped 3 bases and J dropped 0 bases, with 9 bases sitting between them. The length of the CDR3 is 14 residues.

This clonotype was observed a few times. The chain has TRBV3-1 and TRBJ1-2; D ambiguous. Germline V gene lookup returns CDR1 LGHDT and CDR2 YNNKEL (reference sequence). Trimming took off 1 base at V and 5 bases at J, with 11 bases between the two ends. This CDR3 has 14 residues. The CDR3 here is CASSQGEGRYGYTF. The CDR3 DNA sequence: TGTGCCAGCAGCCAAGGCGAGGGAAGATATGGCTACACCTTC.

This clonotype was observed a handful of times. The V gene is TRBV29-1, the J gene TRBJ2-7, with 12 positions matching TRBD2. The J segment lost 4 bases and the V segment lost 7 bases, leaving 17 bases of the junction unmatched. Germline CDR1 SQVTM, CDR2 ANQGSEA. The CDR3 has 17 residues. The CDR3: CSATGVRLAGDLYEQYF. The CDR3 DNA sequence: TGCAGCGCTACAGGGGTCAGACTAGCGGGAGATTTGTACGAGCAGTACTTC.

This sequence joins TRBV4-1 and TRBJ2-5; D call uncertain. Per the germline V gene, CDR1 is MGHRA and CDR2 is YSYEKL. This CDR3 has 15 amino acids. V was shortened by 2 bases and J by 4 bases, with 14 bases between the two germline ends. CDR3 sequence: CASSQILDRSETQYF. The CDR3 bases are TGCGCCAGCAGCCAAATTCTAGATCGGTCAGAGACCCAGTACTTC.

The chain carries TRBV5-1 and TRBJ1-4; 10 bases are shared with TRBD1. The CDR3 is 15 amino acids. J gave up 7 bases and V 4 bases, and 7 bases lay outside the gene matches. The germline gives CDR1 SGHRS, CDR2 YFSETQ. This chain's CDR3 is CASSQGTGVVEKLFF. CDR3 bases: TGCGCCAGCAGCCAAGGGACAGGGGTAGTTGAAAAACTGTTTTTT.

On this clonotype itself: Its ends do not fully match the called genes, so a read error is possible. The chain is built from TRBV3-1 and TRBJ2-1; tentatively, D is TRBD1 (5 bases). The CDR3 contains 17 residues. From germline, CDR1 is LGHDT and CDR2 YNNKEL (reference sequence). In DNA form, the CDR3 reads TGTGCCACCAGCCAGCAGGTCGCGTGGACATCCTACAATGAGCAGTTCTTC. It encodes CATSQQVAWTSYNEQFF.

This clonotype was recorded at least ten times. This sequence joins TRBV7-9 and TRBJ2-7; D remains ambiguous. The CDR3 is made up of 13 amino acids. The germline V gene has CDR1 SEHNR and CDR2 FQNEAQ (reference sequence). Trimming cost V 2 bases and J 3 bases, with 8 bases left between them. The CDR3 loop reads CASSLNSFYEQYF. In DNA form, the CDR3 reads TGTGCCAGCAGCTTAAACAGCTTCTACGAGCAGTACTTC. The whole variable domain, remainder taken from reference TRBV7-9 and TRBJ2-7, is DTGVSQNPRHKITKRGQNVTFRCDPISEHNRLYWYRQTLGQGPEFLTYFQNEAQLEKSRLLSDRFSAERPKGSFSTLEIQRTEQGDSAMYLCASSLNSFYEQYFGPGTRLTVT.

This clonotype was seen only a few times. V gene TRBV14 combines with J gene TRBJ2-2, with 7 bases that match TRBD2. Germline CDR1 and CDR2: SGHDN and FVKESK. With V trimmed by 3 bases and J by 5 bases, 3 bases remained unmatched. The CDR3 length is 14 residues. The CDR3 nucleotides are TGTGCCAGCAGCCAGGTGCGGGGGACCGGGGAGCTGTTTTTT. Protein product: CASSQVRGTGELFF.